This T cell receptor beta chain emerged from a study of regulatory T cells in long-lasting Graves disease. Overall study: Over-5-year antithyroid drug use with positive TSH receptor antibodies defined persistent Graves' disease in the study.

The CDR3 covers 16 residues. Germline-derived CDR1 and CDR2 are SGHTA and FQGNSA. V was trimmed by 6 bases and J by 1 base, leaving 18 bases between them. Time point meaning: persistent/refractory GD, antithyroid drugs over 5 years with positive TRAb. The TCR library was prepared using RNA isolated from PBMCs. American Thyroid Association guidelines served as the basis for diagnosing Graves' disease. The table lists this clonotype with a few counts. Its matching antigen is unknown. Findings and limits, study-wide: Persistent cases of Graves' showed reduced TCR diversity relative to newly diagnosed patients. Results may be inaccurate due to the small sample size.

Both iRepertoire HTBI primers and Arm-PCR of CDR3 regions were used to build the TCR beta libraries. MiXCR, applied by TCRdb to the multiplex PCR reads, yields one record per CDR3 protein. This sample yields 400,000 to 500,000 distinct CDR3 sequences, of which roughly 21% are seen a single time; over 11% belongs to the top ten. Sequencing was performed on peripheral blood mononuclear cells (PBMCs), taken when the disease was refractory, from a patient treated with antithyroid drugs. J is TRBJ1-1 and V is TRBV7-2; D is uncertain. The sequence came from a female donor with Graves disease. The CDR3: CASRYQSWTANTEAFF. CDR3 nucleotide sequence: TGTGCCAGCAGATACCAGTCTTGGACGGCGAACACTGAAGCTTTCTTT. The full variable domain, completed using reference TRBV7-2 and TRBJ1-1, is GAGVSQSPSNKVTEKGKDVELRCDPISGHTALYWYRQSLGQGLEFLIYFQGNSAPDKSGLPSDRFSAERTGGSVSTLTIQRTQQEDSAVYLCASRYQSWTANTEAFFGQGTRLTVV.